This TCR beta chain was sequenced during a study of Ad26.COV2.S vaccination and SARS-CoV-2 variants. Study information: By the intramuscular route, Ad26.COV2.S was given once, or twice 56 days apart. Study-wide results and caveats: Substantial breadth was reported for post-vaccination spike-specific CD8+ and CD4+ T cells.

In regard to this clone: Its antigen is still unknown. Different DNA sequences within this sample yield the same CDR3.

The assay was immunoSEQ multiplex PCR, and TCRdb's table has in-frame clones only and misses some. Altogether about 280,000 clones are present, 87% being singletons, with the ten largest covering around 3%. Per germline, CDR1 DFQATT and CDR2 SNEGSKA (reference sequence). The length of the CDR3 is 11 residues. Between the trimmed V and J ends, which lost 5 bases and 1 base, there was a span of 5 bases. Treatment defined: 19 received Ad26.COV2.S at low or high dose, single or two shots; about 5 received placebo; per-sample allocation not given. Samples were taken on day 63 after the first vaccine or placebo injection.

This clonotype originated in a person aged 18-60 years who received the Ad26.COV2.S COVID-19 vaccine or a placebo. The chain carries TRBV20-1 and TRBJ1-2, with D hard to call. The material sequenced was peripheral blood, taken in a trial of Ad26.COV2.S vaccine versus placebo. CDR3 nucleotide sequence: TGCAGTGCTGGAAGTAACTATGGCTACACCTTC. It specifies CSAGSNYGYTF.